The 25 T cell receptor beta chains below were found in one sample sequenced in a study of neoadjuvant anti-PD-1 for oral cavity cancer. Measured with immunoSEQ multiplex PCR; TCRdb has only the in-frame clones, and not every one. The data show tens of thousands of clones, 65% to 80% seen once. The sample consisted of PBMCs, taken before nivolumab (anti-PD-1) treatment. All receptors come from a person aged 40-85 years with oral cavity squamous cell carcinoma.

The chain carries TRBV5-1 and TRBJ1-3; 9 bases match TRBD1. The germline V gene encodes CDR1 SGHRS and CDR2 YFSETQ. The trim removed 1 base at V and 0 bases at J, leaving 2 bases unmatched. The CDR3 sequence is 16 residues long. This CDR3 reads CASSLTGGSSGNTIYF. The CDR3 region has the DNA TGCGCCAGCAGCTTGACAGGGGGCAGCTCTGGAAACACCATATATTTT. The variable domain in full, completed from reference TRBV5-1 and TRBJ1-3, reads KAGVTQTPRYLIKTRGQQVTLSCSPISGHRSVSWYQQTPGQGLQFLFEYFSETQRNKGNFPGRFSGRQFSNSRSEMNVSTLELGDSALYLCASSLTGGSSGNTIYFGEGSWLTVV.

The chain links TRBV5-6 to TRBJ1-2, with D uncertain. This CDR3 has 12 residues. Germline CDR1 is SGHDT and CDR2 is YYEEEE. The ends were cut back, 1 base at V and 8 bases at J, with 9 bases in the middle. The CDR3 region has the DNA TGTGCCAGCAGCTTGACGGAACGGGGCTACACCTTC. This gives the protein CASSLTERGYTF. The full variable domain, completed using reference TRBV5-6 and TRBJ1-2, is DAGVTQSPTHLIKTRGQQVTLRCSPKSGHDTVSWYQQALGQGPQFIFQYYEEEERQRGNFPDRFSGHQFPNYSSELNVNALLLGDSALYLCASSLTERGYTFGSGTRLTVV.

This clone was counted a few times. The chain combines TRBV7-2 with TRBJ1-1; a weak D match, TRBD1 (5 bases). CDR3 length equals 14 residues. Per the germline V gene, CDR1 is SGHTA and CDR2 is FQGNSA. V dropped 5 bases and J dropped 3 bases, with 13 bases sitting between them. The DNA of the CDR3 is TGTGCCAGCAGCCCCGGACACGGACACACTGAAGCTTTCTTT. Amino acid sequence: CASSPGHGHTEAFF.

The rearrangement uses TRBV5-4 and TRBJ2-5, with TRBD1 matching over 8 bases. The germline gives CDR1 SGHNT, CDR2 YYREEE (reference sequence). The trim removed 2 bases at V and 5 bases at J, leaving 5 bases unmatched. The CDR3 runs to 14 residues. The CDR3 coding sequence is TGTGCCAGCAGCTTAGCAGGGGGCAGGGAGACCCAGTACTTC. Amino acids: CASSLAGGRETQYF.

The J gene is TRBJ1-4, the V gene TRBV2, with D perhaps matching TRBD1 (6 bases). This CDR3 has 16 residues. Germline CDR1 reads SNHLY; CDR2 reads FYNNEI. V was cut by 5 bases and J by 3 bases, with 16 bases left in between. The DNA of the CDR3 is TGTGCCAGCAGTCAGGGTGGAGGGGGGGCTAATGAAAAACTGTTTTTT. It translates to CASSQGGGGANEKLFF.

The CDR3 sequence is CASSSPIWGNTEAFF. The CDR3 bases are TGTGCCAGCAGCTCTCCGATCTGGGGGAACACTGAAGCTTTCTTT. This rearrangement joins TRBV5-6 to TRBJ1-1; D remains ambiguous. The CDR3 totals 15 residues. The germline V gene has CDR1 SGHDT and CDR2 YYEEEE. Trimming pared 3 bases from V and 1 base from J, leaving 13 bases between.

The gene calls are TRBV5-6 and TRBJ2-7, with a weak D call TRBD2 (5 bases). There are 15 residues in the CDR3. Germline-derived CDR1 and CDR2 are SGHDT and YYEEEE. The V gene lost 4 bases and the J gene lost 2 bases, with 16 bases spanning the gap. The DNA of the CDR3 is TGTGCCAGCAGCCGTCTAGACGGGGATACCTACGAGCAGTACTTC. It encodes CASSRLDGDTYEQYF. Based on the CDR3 plus reference TRBV5-6 and TRBJ2-7, the full variable domain is DAGVTQSPTHLIKTRGQQVTLRCSPKSGHDTVSWYQQALGQGPQFIFQYYEEEERQRGNFPDRFSGHQFPNYSSELNVNALLLGDSALYLCASSRLDGDTYEQYFGPGTRLTVT.

The J gene is TRBJ1-2, the V gene TRBV7-8; D is undetermined. Germline CDR1 SGHVS, CDR2 FQNEAQ. The CDR3 sequence is 13 residues long. V gave up 6 bases and J gave up 11 bases, with 19 bases separating them. CDR3 coding DNA: TGTGCCAGCAGGGACCCTCGCCTCCCTCTGTACACCTTC. Translated, it gives CASRDPRLPLYTF.

This chain links TRBV11-3 with TRBJ2-1, with 7 positions matching TRBD1. The CDR3 runs to 14 residues. Germline loops: CDR1 SGHNT, CDR2 YENEEA. The V gene end was trimmed by 4 bases and the J gene end by 4 bases; junction bases not matched to a gene: 4. The CDR3: CASSSRDSYNEQFF. The CDR3 nucleotides are TGTGCCAGCAGCTCTCGGGACAGTTACAATGAGCAGTTCTTC.

V gene TRBV10-1 combines with J gene TRBJ2-7; D gene unclear. V was pared by 6 bases and J by 3 bases, with 12 bases between. CDR3 size: 13 residues. CDR1 and CDR2 from the germline V gene are WNHNN and SYGVQD (reference sequence). In nucleotides, the CDR3 is TGCGCCAGCAGCAGTGGTCTAGGCTACGAGCAGTACTTC. The encoded protein is CASSSGLGYEQYF.

The rearrangement joins TRBV11-2 to TRBJ2-6; D unclear. This CDR3 region has 17 residues. The ends were cut back, 4 bases at V and 3 bases at J, with 16 bases in the middle. Germline V gives CDR1 SGHAT, CDR2 FQNNGV. CDR3 residues: CASSSQLAVGGANVLTF. The CDR3 coding sequence is TGTGCCAGCAGCTCACAACTGGCAGTTGGTGGGGCCAACGTCCTGACTTTC. The full variable domain, completed using reference TRBV11-2 and TRBJ2-6, is EAGVAQSPRYKIIEKRQSVAFWCNPISGHATLYWYQQILGQGPKLLIQFQNNGVVDDSQLPKDRFSAERLKGVDSTLKIQPAKLEDSAVYLCASSSQLAVGGANVLTFGAGSRLTVL.

The chain joins TRBV5-6 to TRBJ1-2; D ambiguous. The V and J ends lost 0 bases and 8 bases respectively, with 11 bases between them. CDR1 is SGHDT and CDR2 is YYEEEE in the germline V gene. This CDR3 spans 13 amino acids. The CDR3 loop is CASSLANEGGYTF. The CDR3 coding sequence is TGTGCCAGCAGCTTGGCCAACGAAGGGGGCTACACCTTC.

As concerns this clone: Other nucleotide sequences from this sample produce the same CDR3. The chain has TRBV9 and TRBJ1-4; D is unclear. The length of the CDR3 is 15 residues. Trimming removed 0 bases at V and 0 bases at J, with 6 bases between. Germline CDR1 reads SGDLS; CDR2 reads YYNGEE. The CDR3 nucleotides read TGTGCCAGCAGCGTAGGCGTATCAACTAATGAAAAACTGTTTTTT. It encodes CASSVGVSTNEKLFF.

There are a few counts of this clone. The rearrangement uses TRBV10-1 and TRBJ1-1; D may be TRBD1 (5 bases). CDR1 is WNHNN, CDR2 SYGVQD, per germline (reference sequence). The V gene lost 1 base and the J gene lost 8 bases, with 17 bases spanning the gap. The CDR3 has 15 residues. This CDR3 reads CASSELYTARAEAFF. In DNA, the CDR3 is TGCGCCAGCAGTGAGTTGTATACAGCCAGGGCGGAAGCTTTCTTT.

This CDR3 reads CASSQARLASLTGELFF. DNA of the CDR3: TGTGCCAGCAGCCAAGCAAGGCTAGCGTCACTCACCGGGGAGCTGTTTTTT. The chain is built from TRBV14 and TRBJ2-2; possibly TRBD2 for D (6 bases). The CDR3 spans 17 residues. Germline CDR1 and CDR2: SGHDN and FVKESK. The V gene lost 1 base and the J gene lost 4 bases, with 16 bases spanning the gap.

This clone has a count of ten or more. The J gene is TRBJ2-2, the V gene TRBV12-5, with 9 positions matching TRBD1. The V and J ends lost 6 bases and 7 bases, in that order; junction bases with no gene match: 15. The CDR3 runs to 17 residues. CDR1 LGHNT and CDR2 FRNRAP come from the germline V gene. The DNA of the CDR3 is TGTGCTAGTGGGCCCGGGACAGGGTCCTTCCGAGGCGGGGAGCTGTTTTTT. It yields the protein CASGPGTGSFRGGELFF. Full variable domain (rest looked up from reference TRBV12-5 and TRBJ2-2): DARVTQTPRHKVTEMGQEVTMRCQPILGHNTVFWYRQTMMQGLELLAYFRNRAPLDDSGMPKDRFSAEMPDATLATLKIQPSEPRDSAVYFCASGPGTGSFRGGELFFGEGSRLTVL.

This clone has only a few counts. The V gene is TRBV19, the J gene TRBJ2-2; 10 bases line up with TRBD2. This CDR3 has 15 amino acids. Germline V gene data show CDR1 as LNHDA and CDR2 as SQIVND (reference sequence). Germline trimming cut 6 bases from V and 1 base from J; bases unmatched to any gene: 2. CDR3 in DNA: TGTGCCAGTAGGGCTAGCGGGAGGAACACCGGGGAGCTGTTTTTT. Residues: CASRASGRNTGELFF.

This rearrangement joins TRBV6-4 to TRBJ1-1; D is uncertain. The V and J ends lost 7 bases and 0 bases respectively, with 12 bases between them. In germline, CDR1 is MRHNA, CDR2 SNTAGT. This CDR3 spans 14 amino acids. The CDR3 sequence is CASNRTYMNTEAFF. The CDR3 DNA is TGTGCCAGCAATAGGACCTATATGAACACTGAAGCTTTCTTT.

This chain uses TRBV13 with TRBJ2-1; a weak D match, TRBD1 (6 bases). Germline lookup yields CDR1 PRHDT and CDR2 FYEKMQ (reference sequence). V was cut by 2 bases and J by 4 bases, with 15 bases left in between. The CDR3 is 16 amino acids. This chain's CDR3 is CASSLNPWGTYNEQFF. The CDR3 coding sequence is TGTGCCAGCAGCTTAAATCCGTGGGGGACATACAATGAGCAGTTCTTC.

The chain is built from TRBV11-2 and TRBJ2-1, with D possibly TRBD2 on 7 matching bases. Germline CDR1 reads SGHAT; CDR2 reads FQNNGV. The CDR3 consists of 16 residues. Trimming pared 2 bases from V and 9 bases from J, leaving 20 bases between. The CDR3: CASSLSSKGGAGEQFF. The CDR3 DNA follows: TGTGCCAGCAGCTTATCCTCTAAGGGGGGGGCTGGTGAGCAGTTCTTC.

As DNA, the CDR3 is TGTGCCAGCAGCGGTACGGGACAGGGCTACGAGCAGTACTTC. Residues: CASSGTGQGYEQYF. The gene calls are TRBV5-4 and TRBJ2-7, with 9 positions matching TRBD1. This CDR3 has 14 residues. With 4 bases clipped from V and 3 bases from J, the junction kept 5 bases outside the gene matches. The V gene's germline CDR1 is SGHNT and CDR2 YYREEE (reference sequence).

The genes are TRBV5-8 and TRBJ2-2; tentative D call: TRBD1 (6 bases). CDR1 and CDR2 (germline): SGHTS, YDEGEE. The CDR3 length is 16 residues. The V and J ends lost 6 bases and 1 base respectively, with 16 bases between them. In DNA, the CDR3 is TGTGCCAGCACCTTCCCGGGACACGTGAACACCGGGGAGCTGTTTTTT. It is translated as CASTFPGHVNTGELFF.

This rearrangement joins TRBV11-3 to TRBJ2-1; 9 bases are a match to TRBD2. This CDR3 has 15 amino acids. Unmatched junction bases numbered 6, after V lost 5 bases and J lost 4 bases. Germline CDR1 is SGHNT and CDR2 is YENEEA. The CDR3 DNA sequence: TGTGCCAGCAGCCCCCGGCTAGCGGGATACAATGAGCAGTTCTTC. This translates into CASSPRLAGYNEQFF.

There are a few counts of this clone. The rearrangement joins TRBV6-5 to TRBJ1-1; D is ambiguous. This CDR3 region has 13 residues. The V end was cut by 1 base, the J end by 1 base, with 4 bases between. The germline gives CDR1 MNHEY, CDR2 SVGAGI. This CDR3 reads CASSYWGNTEAFF. The CDR3 nucleotides are TGTGCCAGCAGTTACTGGGGGAACACTGAAGCTTTCTTT.

The V gene is TRBV5-4, the J gene TRBJ2-7; D ambiguous. This CDR3 has 14 residues. The V end was cut by 2 bases, the J end by 3 bases, with 12 bases between. Germline V CDR1 and CDR2: SGHNT, YYREEE (reference sequence). As DNA, the CDR3 is TGTGCCAGCAGCTTAGGGAATAGAAGCTACGAGCAGTACTTC. This translates into CASSLGNRSYEQYF.